This TCR beta chain was recovered during a study of T cells in tumors after PD-1 blockade. V was shortened by 6 bases and J by 0 bases, with 9 bases between the two germline ends. The CDR3 runs to 14 residues. Looked up from germline, CDR1 is LNHDA and CDR2 is SQIVND (reference sequence). Remarks on this clone: Its antigen is unknown.

TCRdb's table, derived via immunoSEQ multiplex PCR, lists solely in-frame clones and lacks some. Of about 9,200 clones detected, roughly three fifths appear once; the ten largest clones hold approximately 5%. Broader study findings: Clonal replacement, not reinvigoration, is suggested for expanded exhausted CD8+ clones after therapy.

This chain joins TRBV19 and TRBJ1-3; D is unclear. The clonotype originates from a human donor with basal cell carcinoma. Specimen: tumor tissue, collected after anti-PD-1 treatment. The CDR3 loop is CASRALYSGNTIYF. As DNA, the CDR3 is TGTGCCAGTAGGGCACTTTACTCTGGAAACACCATATATTTT.